This T cell receptor (beta chain) was documented in a study of somatic mutations in cytotoxic T cells in rheumatoid arthritis. The method was immunoSEQ multiplex PCR; TCRdb's version includes in-frame clones alone and lacks a portion of them. The sample has some 17,000 clones, 70% to 80% seen once. J gave up 7 bases and V 3 bases, and 8 bases lay outside the gene matches. The CDR3 is 15 amino acids. Per germline, CDR1 SGDLS and CDR2 YYNGEE. The clonotype was recovered from an adult with rheumatoid arthritis. V gene TRBV9 combines with J gene TRBJ1-4; 8 bases map to TRBD1. The sequenced material came from CD8+ T cells sorted from blood. CDR3 bases: TGTGCCAGCAGCGGGGGACAGGTCGGTGGTGAAAAACTGTTTTTT. It specifies CASSGGQVGGEKLFF. The variable domain in full, with the rest retrieved from reference TRBV9 and TRBJ1-4, is DSGVTQTPKHLITATGQRVTLRCSPRSGDLSVYWYQQSLDQGLQFLIQYYNGEERAKGNILERFSAQQFPDLHSELNLSSLELGDSALYFCASSGGQVGGEKLFFGSGTQLSVL.